One and the same sample provided the 31 T cell receptor beta chains below, sequenced in a study of blood T cell repertoires in COVID-19. Repertoires were generated with immunoSEQ multiplex PCR, while TCRdb's copy carries only in-frame clones and drops some. The table records about 85,000 clones, 90% of them present only once. Sequencing was performed on peripheral blood. The receptors originated from a woman aged 80 or over with active or convalescent COVID-19.

The chain employs TRBV24-1 and TRBJ2-3; 11 bases map to TRBD2. The CDR3 is 20 amino acids. CDR1 KGHDR and CDR2 SFDVKD come from the germline V gene. V was pared by 1 base and J by 0 bases, with 11 bases of the junction left unmatched. The chain's CDR3 is CATSDFPGSGRAGSTDTQYF. The CDR3 coding sequence is TGTGCCACCAGTGATTTCCCAGGTAGCGGGAGGGCCGGGAGCACAGATACGCAGTATTTT.

J is TRBJ2-1 and V is TRBV7-9, with 10 bases that match TRBD2. This CDR3 is built from 15 residues. Germline assignment: CDR1 SEHNR and CDR2 FQNEAQ (reference sequence). With 5 bases clipped from V and 9 bases from J, the junction kept 10 bases outside the gene matches. CDR3 bases: TGTGCCAGCAGCCGACCTCTAGCGGGAGAAAGTGAGCAGTTCTTC. Its translation: CASSRPLAGESEQFF.

The chain couples TRBV6-2 or TRBV6-3 to TRBJ2-5; D may be TRBD2 (6 bases). Germline V gene data show CDR1 as MNHEY and CDR2 as SVGEGT. Trimming left V 4 bases short and J 4 bases short, with 25 bases between. The CDR3 is 18 residues long. CDR3 sequence reads: CASSSLVRRALIGETQYF. In DNA, the CDR3 is TGTGCCAGCAGTTCCCTCGTCCGGAGGGCCTTGATAGGAGAGACCCAGTACTTC.

CDR3 bases: TGTGCCATCAGGCCGAATAGCGGGGGGGAAAATGAGCAGTTCTTC. Encoded protein: CAIRPNSGGENEQFF. The chain carries TRBV10-3 and TRBJ2-1, with TRBD2 matching over 11 bases. CDR1 and CDR2 from the germline V gene are ENHRY and SYGVKD. This CDR3 has 15 amino acids. V lost 6 bases to trimming and J lost 7 bases; unmatched junction nucleotides: 8.

J is TRBJ2-3 and V is TRBV28, with 11 bases lining up with TRBD2. V gave up 6 bases and J gave up 6 bases; unmatched junction bases: 5. Germline V CDR1 and CDR2: MDHEN, SYDVKM. The CDR3 consists of 14 residues. The CDR3 sequence is CASRLAGGGDTQYF. The CDR3 DNA sequence: TGTGCCAGCAGGCTAGCGGGAGGAGGGGATACGCAGTATTTT.

The chain has TRBV6-2 or TRBV6-3 and TRBJ2-7; 8 bases fit TRBD1. Germline trimming cut 0 bases from V and 2 bases from J; bases unmatched to any gene: 9. The V gene's germline CDR1 is MNHEY and CDR2 SVGEGT. The CDR3 extends over 17 amino acids. CDR3 loop: CASSYSADRGLAYEQYF. Written as DNA, the CDR3 is TGTGCCAGCAGTTACTCGGCTGACAGGGGCCTCGCCTACGAGCAGTACTTC.

The chain has TRBV6-5 and TRBJ1-2; D is ambiguous. Trimming left V 6 bases short and J 4 bases short, with 9 bases between. Looked up from germline, CDR1 is MNHEY and CDR2 is SVGAGI. The CDR3 loop spans 12 amino acids. CDR3 residues: CASRPPTYGYTF. CDR3 coding DNA: TGTGCCAGCAGGCCTCCTACCTATGGCTACACCTTC.

J is TRBJ2-7 and V is TRBV19, with 8 bases lining up with TRBD1. The germline V gene has CDR1 LNHDA and CDR2 SQIVND (reference sequence). V lost 0 bases and J lost 6; bases outside the gene matches: 7. CDR3 size: 15 residues. The CDR3 loop reads CASSIERTGTGEQYF. The CDR3 bases are TGTGCCAGTAGTATAGAGAGGACAGGGACCGGCGAGCAGTACTTC.

This chain's CDR3 is CASSLRTAGNMNTEAFF. CDR3 DNA sequence: TGCGCCAGCAGCTTGAGGACAGCGGGAAACATGAACACTGAAGCTTTCTTT. This chain joins TRBV5-1 and TRBJ1-1; weak D call: TRBD1 (6 bases). The V end lost 1 base, the J end lost 0 bases, and 16 bases lay between the germline ends. Germline CDR1 and CDR2: SGHRS and YFSETQ. The CDR3 consists of 17 residues.

The chain recombines TRBV5-1 with TRBJ2-1; 7 bases map to TRBD2. Germline values: CDR1 SGHRS, CDR2 YFSETQ. Trimming removed 2 bases from V and 2 bases from J; junction bases left unmatched: 4. The CDR3 runs to 15 residues. The CDR3 DNA reads as TGCGCCAGCAGCTTAATGGGAGGGACCTACAATGAGCAGTTCTTC. Translated: CASSLMGGTYNEQFF.

V is TRBV10-3 and J is TRBJ2-3; D unresolved. This CDR3 is 13 amino acids long. Trimming shortened V by 5 bases and J by 2 bases, and 8 bases separated the two germline ends. Germline V gene lookup returns CDR1 ENHRY and CDR2 SYGVKD. The CDR3 loop reads CAISLSPTDTQYF. The CDR3 coding sequence is TGTGCCATCAGTCTCTCCCCCACAGATACGCAGTATTTT.

The chain has TRBV5-1 and TRBJ1-4; D possibly corresponds to TRBD1 (5 bases). V lost 4 bases and J lost 8, with 12 bases in between. Per germline, CDR1 SGHRS and CDR2 YFSETQ. This CDR3 spans 13 amino acids. This CDR3 is CASSPTVEEKLFF. Written as DNA, the CDR3 is TGCGCCAGCAGCCCGACAGTGGAAGAAAAACTGTTTTTT.

This sequence joins TRBV2 and TRBJ1-1; 7 nucleotides align to TRBD1. With V trimmed by 2 bases and J by 10 bases, 7 bases remained unmatched. Germline values: CDR1 SNHLY, CDR2 FYNNEI. The CDR3 runs 13 residues. The CDR3 DNA is TGTGCCAGCAGTGAATCCCACTGGACAGGAGCTTTCTTT. This sequence encodes CASSESHWTGAFF.

This clone appeared once. This chain links TRBV11-1 with TRBJ2-1; 7 bases align to TRBD2. Germline CDR1 is SGHAT and CDR2 is FQDESV (reference sequence). CDR3 length equals 16 residues. J was trimmed by 10 bases and V by 1 base; bases with no gene match: 13. As DNA, the CDR3 is TGTGCCAGCAGCTTAGAAGCGGGACCTTTGGTTCGGGAGCAGTTCTTC. This translates into CASSLEAGPLVREQFF.

The chain combines TRBV4-3 with TRBJ2-1; tentative D call: TRBD2 (5 bases). The CDR3 is made up of 15 amino acids. Per germline, CDR1 LGHNA and CDR2 YSLEER. V lost 0 bases to trimming and J lost 8 bases, with 14 bases between them. CDR3 coding DNA: TGCGCCAGCAGCCAAGATGCGTTGGGCGGGCATGAGCAGTTCTTC. Protein product: CASSQDALGGHEQFF.

The chain couples TRBV10-3 to TRBJ1-1, with 9 nucleotides matching TRBD1. Germline CDR1 and CDR2: ENHRY and SYGVKD. Trimming cost V 4 bases and J 0 bases; bases outside gene matches: 6. CDR3 size: 16 residues. In DNA, the CDR3 is TGTGCCATCAGTGTGAAACAGGGGGCCCTGAACACTGAAGCTTTCTTT. Residues: CAISVKQGALNTEAFF.

In this sample, this clone turned up once. J is TRBJ1-1 and V is TRBV7-3; 7 nucleotides line up with TRBD1. Trimming removed 6 bases from V and 4 bases from J; junction bases left unmatched: 5. The CDR3 extends over 13 amino acids. Germline lookup yields CDR1 SGHTA and CDR2 FQGTGA. Written as DNA, the CDR3 is TGTGCCAGCAGTCCGACAGGGCTCACTGAAGCTTTCTTT. Amino acids: CASSPTGLTEAFF.

The chain uses TRBV6-2 or TRBV6-3 and TRBJ1-1, with 8 bases aligning to TRBD1. The ends lost 5 bases at V and 10 bases at J; junction bases unmatched: 12. The CDR3 is 14 residues long. Germline V gene lookup returns CDR1 MNHEY and CDR2 SVGEGT. Written as DNA, the CDR3 is TGTGCCAGCAGTACACGGGACAGGTTCTTGGGAGCTTTCTTT. Its translation is CASSTRDRFLGAFF.

The chain couples TRBV9 to TRBJ2-2; D gene unclear. The CDR3 totals 14 residues. V lost 0 bases to trimming and J lost 1 base, with 4 bases between them. Germline-derived CDR1 and CDR2 are SGDLS and YYNGEE. CDR3 DNA sequence: TGTGCCAGCAGCGTAGCGGTGAACACCGGGGAGCTGTTTTTT. Its protein product is CASSVAVNTGELFF. The variable domain in full, completed from reference TRBV9 and TRBJ2-2, reads DSGVTQTPKHLITATGQRVTLRCSPRSGDLSVYWYQQSLDQGLQFLIQYYNGEERAKGNILERFSAQQFPDLHSELNLSSLELGDSALYFCASSVAVNTGELFFGEGSRLTVL.

CDR3 sequence (DNA): TGCGCCAGCAGTTACTCCCCCGGGAGCGGTGAGACCCAGTACTTC. This sequence encodes CASSYSPGSGETQYF. This rearrangement joins TRBV4-3 to TRBJ2-5; TRBD2 might be the D (6 bases). Trimming removed 6 bases at V and 5 bases at J, with 19 bases between. Germline V gives CDR1 LGHNA, CDR2 YSLEER. CDR3 length: 15 amino acids.

This clone was seen a single time. J is TRBJ2-7 and V is TRBV27, with 7 bases identical to TRBD1. This CDR3 region has 16 residues. CDR1 MNHEY and CDR2 SMNVEV come from the germline V gene (reference sequence). With 2 bases clipped from V and 0 bases from J, the junction kept 7 bases outside the gene matches. CDR3 protein: CASSLGAPGGSYEQYF. CDR3 in DNA: TGTGCCAGCAGTTTAGGGGCCCCAGGGGGCTCCTACGAGCAGTACTTC.

The rearrangement uses TRBV4-3 and TRBJ2-2; the match to TRBD2 covers 10 bases. CDR3 length equals 19 residues. V lost 0 bases to trimming and J lost 5 bases; unmatched junction nucleotides: 12. Germline V gene lookup returns CDR1 LGHNA and CDR2 YSLEER. In DNA, the CDR3 is TGCGCCAGCAGCCAAGATGGAGTAGCGGGAGGCTCGCGGACCGGGGAGCTGTTTTTT. It encodes CASSQDGVAGGSRTGELFF.

CDR3 amino acids: CASRLGLASGNTIYF. As DNA, the CDR3 is TGTGCCAGCAGGCTAGGACTAGCCTCTGGAAACACCATATATTTT. This chain joins TRBV6-5 and TRBJ1-3; D is undetermined. The V end lost 6 bases, the J end lost 0 bases, and 12 bases lay between the germline ends. CDR1 and CDR2 from the germline V gene are MNHEY and SVGAGI. The CDR3 is made up of 15 amino acids.

The V and J genes are TRBV19 and TRBJ2-1; no reliable D call. V shed 3 bases and J shed 6 bases, with 15 bases lying between them. Germline loops: CDR1 LNHDA, CDR2 SQIVND (reference sequence). This CDR3 has 15 residues. Here the CDR3 DNA reads TGTGCCAGTAGTATGCCCCTTATGCGAGGCAATGAGCAGTTCTTC. This gives the protein CASSMPLMRGNEQFF.

The V and J genes are TRBV12-5 and TRBJ1-5; 8 bases are a match to TRBD1. Germline V gene sequence: CDR1 LGHNT, CDR2 FRNRAP. With 5 bases clipped from V and 7 bases from J, the junction kept 16 bases outside the gene matches. The CDR3 sequence is 17 residues long. As DNA, the CDR3 is TGTGCTAGTGGTCTCGTCATAGGGACAGGTTTTTCCCAGCCCCAGCATTTT. Translated: CASGLVIGTGFSQPQHF.

The rearrangement joins TRBV11-2 to TRBJ2-7, with 7 bases lining up with TRBD2. The CDR3 has 15 amino acids. With 5 bases clipped from V and 7 bases from J, the junction kept 14 bases outside the gene matches. CDR1 is SGHAT and CDR2 is FQNNGV in the germline V gene. The CDR3: CASSMTAGTSGEQYF. CDR3 in DNA: TGTGCCAGCAGCATGACAGCGGGAACGTCGGGGGAGCAGTACTTC.

The V call is TRBV11-2, the J call TRBJ2-1; TRBD2 matches 14 bases. Unmatched junction bases numbered 11, after V lost 5 bases and J lost 8 bases. Germline-derived CDR1 and CDR2 are SGHAT and FQNNGV. This CDR3 comprises 17 residues. The CDR3 region is CASSRPPGTSGSDEQFF. The CDR3 DNA sequence: TGTGCCAGCAGCCGCCCCCCCGGGACTAGCGGGAGCGATGAGCAGTTCTTC.

The CDR3 protein is CASSSFTGGYEQYF. The CDR3 DNA sequence: TGTGCCAGCAGTTCCTTTACAGGGGGCTACGAGCAGTACTTC. The chain recombines TRBV11-2 with TRBJ2-7, with 8 bases lining up with TRBD1. V dropped 6 bases and J dropped 3; count of bases not matched to a gene: 7. CDR1 is SGHAT, CDR2 FQNNGV, per germline. This CDR3 is 14 amino acids long.

A word on this clone: Sequence at one end of the junction differs from germline and may be a read error. The rearrangement joins TRBV28 to TRBJ1-1; TRBD1 is a possible D gene (6 bases). Germline V CDR1 and CDR2: MDHEN, SYDVKM. This CDR3 comprises 13 residues. CDR3 coding DNA: TGTGCCAGCAGTTTATCCTCCTTGACAGGTCACCTTTTT. Its protein product is CASSLSSLTGHLF.

CDR3 nucleotide sequence: TGTGCCAGCAGGCCCGACAGCAACTATGGCTACACCTTC. The encoded protein is CASRPDSNYGYTF. The V gene is TRBV2, the J gene TRBJ1-2; a possible D gene is TRBD1 (5 bases). Germline lookup yields CDR1 SNHLY and CDR2 FYNNEI. The CDR3 is 13 residues long. The V and J ends lost 6 bases and 2 bases respectively, with 10 bases between them.

This clone was recorded once. The chain recombines TRBV15 with TRBJ2-1; tentatively, D is TRBD1 (6 bases). Germline V CDR1 and CDR2: LNHNV, YYDKDF (reference sequence). This CDR3 has 14 residues. The V end lost 0 bases, the J end lost 9 bases, and 12 bases lay between the germline ends. The DNA for the CDR3 is TGTGCCACCAGCAGAGAGCAGGGGATAGGTGAGCAGTTCTTC. Translation gives CATSREQGIGEQFF.